The rows below give T cell receptor beta chains drawn from one sample of a study of blood T cell repertoires in COVID-19. Data came from immunoSEQ multiplex PCR; TCRdb stores just in-frame clones and leaves some out. Of approximately 380,000 clones in the sample, around 85% were seen once. The source material was peripheral blood. All receptors come from a woman younger than 30 with acute or convalescent COVID-19. Both conserved end residues are part of each CDR3. The D gene is left open where the match is weak. Part of the rows lack a size; the others show once, few, many or a class for expanded clones.

size	V	J	D	CDR3	DNA
few	TRBV15	TRBJ2-7	TRBD2	CATSGRGAEQYF	TGTGCCACCAGCGGGCGGGGGGCCGAGCAGTACTTC
few	TRBV12-2	TRBJ2-1	NA	CASRFETSGIDEQFF	TGTGCAAGTCGCTTTGAGACTAGCGGGATTGATGAGCAGTTCTTC
NA	TRBV28	TRBJ2-1	NA	CASSSLTSSYNEQFF	TGTGCCAGCAGCTCATTGACTAGCTCCTACAATGAGCAGTTCTTC
NA	TRBV3-1/TRBV3-2	TRBJ1-2	NA	CASSQGAVGYTF	TGTGCCAGCAGCCAAGGAGCCGTTGGCTACACCTTC
few	TRBV30	TRBJ1-6	TRBD1	CAWSGRTGQIHPLHF	TGTGCCTGGAGTGGGAGGACAGGGCAGATTCACCCCCTCCACTTT
NA	TRBV7-9	TRBJ1-2	NA	CASSLLGGTSGYTF	TGTGCCAGCAGCCTCCTCGGGGGGACAAGCGGCTACACCTTC
NA	TRBV7-2	TRBJ2-1	NA	CASSLRRQVPYNEQFF	TGTGCCAGCAGCTTAAGGCGACAGGTTCCCTACAATGAGCAGTTCTTC
NA	TRBV7-8	TRBJ2-5	NA	CASTDPFGSVETQYF	TGTGCCAGCACCGATCCTTTTGGGAGCGTGGAGACCCAGTACTTC
NA	TRBV5-5	TRBJ2-6	NA	CASSLATGDSGANVLTF	TGTGCCAGCAGCTTGGCGACGGGTGATTCTGGGGCCAACGTCCTGACTTTC
NA	TRBV30	TRBJ1-3	NA	CAWSGDWSSGNTIYF	TGTGCCTGGAGCGGGGACTGGAGCTCTGGAAACACCATATATTTT
NA	TRBV20-1	TRBJ2-7	NA	CSLINGYEQYF	TGCAGTCTAATTAACGGCTACGAGCAGTACTTC
NA	TRBV6-5	TRBJ1-5	NA	CASSQGPRQPQHF	TGTGCCAGCAGCCAGGGCCCTCGTCAGCCCCAGCATTTT
NA	TRBV5-1	TRBJ1-1	NA	CASSLSGANTEAFF	TGCGCCAGCAGCTTGTCAGGGGCGAACACTGAAGCTTTCTTT
NA	TRBV28	TRBJ1-5	NA	CASSLRGLKGNQPQHF	TGTGCCAGCAGTTTGCGGGGGCTTAAAGGGAATCAGCCCCAGCATTTT
NA	TRBV28	TRBJ1-4	TRBD1	CASSLDRVGEKLFF	TGTGCCAGCAGCCTTGACAGGGTAGGCGAAAAACTGTTTTTT
few	TRBV6-5	TRBJ1-4	NA	CASGTQGSNEKLFF	TGTGCCAGCGGGACACAGGGTTCTAATGAAAAACTGTTTTTT
NA	TRBV12-3/TRBV12-4	TRBJ1-1	NA	CASRGQLEAFF	TGTGCCAGCAGAGGACAGCTTGAAGCTTTCTTT
NA	TRBV2	TRBJ2-3	NA	CASGQTRARGVNTQYF	TGTGCCAGCGGCCAAACGCGAGCCAGGGGGGTGAATACGCAGTATTTT
NA	TRBV28	TRBJ2-5	TRBD1	CASSPPVGQGWETQYF	TGTGCCAGCAGCCCCCCCGTGGGACAGGGGTGGGAGACCCAGTACTTC
NA	TRBV9	TRBJ2-2	TRBD1	CASSAQGAGELFF	TGTGCCAGCAGCGCGCAGGGGGCCGGGGAGCTGTTTTTT